These 16 T cell receptor beta chains originate from one sample sequenced in a study of T cells after yellow fever vaccination (dated by TCRdb to about 2019). The treatment or condition label on this specimen signifies: live attenuated yellow fever vaccine strain. Library construction relied on 5' RACE. TCRdb lists the instrument as Illumina HiSeq 2500. TCRdb applied fastp at Q25 and MiXCR to the public reads, then kept only in-frame beta chains. Rows matching on CDR3 protein sequence are summarized as one entry with the most common DNA and genes. For this sample the table gives more than 350,000 distinct CDR3 sequences, of which around a tenth were detected only once. The top ten constitute roughly 18% of the sample. The sample consisted of PBMCs, taken on the day of the first yellow fever vaccination. The receptor set was obtained from a man aged 18 to 30 who received the YFV17D yellow fever vaccine.

This clonotype was detected ten times or more. The V gene is TRBV7-9, the J gene TRBJ2-1; no definite D call. The CDR3 is 13 amino acids. The ends were cut back, 5 bases at V and 2 bases at J, with 7 bases in the middle. Germline V gene data show CDR1 as SEHNR and CDR2 as FQNEAQ (reference sequence). Written as DNA, the CDR3 is TGTGCCAGCAGCAGGGATACCTACAATGAGCAGTTCTTC. Translation: CASSRDTYNEQFF.

V usage is TRBV5-1 and J usage is TRBJ1-2; D gene ambiguous. The CDR3 spans 13 residues. V lost 7 bases and J 5 bases, leaving 15 bases between the germline ends. CDR1 is SGHRS, CDR2 YFSETQ, per germline. The CDR3, as DNA: TGCGCCAGCCGAGTCGGGAGTATTTATGGCTACACCTTC. It codes for CASRVGSIYGYTF.

The chain couples TRBV7-2 to TRBJ1-6, with D possibly being TRBD1 (5 bases). In germline, CDR1 is SGHTA, CDR2 FQGNSA. V was clipped by 0 bases and J by 9 bases, with 9 bases between them. There are 14 residues in the CDR3. CDR3 nucleotide sequence: TGTGCCAGCAGCTTAGCGGGGCAAGGTTCACCCCTCCACTTT. Protein: CASSLAGQGSPLHF.

V gene TRBV7-2 combines with J gene TRBJ2-7, with 8 bases that match TRBD1. Per germline, CDR1 SGHTA and CDR2 FQGNSA. This CDR3 has 16 residues. V shed 1 base, J shed 2 bases, and the junction held 7 bases outside the gene matches. CDR3 sequence: CASSLVAGTGPYEQYF. The CDR3 DNA reads TGTGCCAGCAGCTTAGTTGCCGGGACAGGCCCCTACGAGCAGTACTTC.

This chain links TRBV5-5 with TRBJ1-5; a weak D match, TRBD1 (5 bases). Between the trimmed V and J ends, which lost 3 bases and 2 bases, there was a span of 12 bases. The CDR3 runs to 15 residues. Per germline, CDR1 SGHKS and CDR2 YYEKEE (reference sequence). The DNA for the CDR3 is TGTGCCAGCAGCTGGGGGTGGACCGGCAATCAGCCCCAGCATTTT. As protein: CASSWGWTGNQPQHF.

The chain links TRBV5-4 to TRBJ2-3; D is possibly TRBD1 (6 bases). Germline V lookup: CDR1 SGHNT, CDR2 YYREEE (reference sequence). The CDR3 sequence is 13 residues long. V shed 0 bases and J shed 5 bases, with 7 bases lying between them. CDR3 sequence (DNA): TGTGCCAGCAGCTTGGAAGGGGGAGATACGCAGTATTTT. This gives the protein CASSLEGGDTQYF.

The chain links TRBV28 to TRBJ2-7, with no clear D. The CDR3 runs to 15 residues. V lost 6 bases, J lost 0 bases, and 15 bases lay in between. The germline gives CDR1 MDHEN, CDR2 SYDVKM. Written as DNA, the CDR3 is TGTGCCAGCAGCCGACTTTCTCTATACTCCTACGAGCAGTACGTC. Translation: CASSRLSLYSYEQYV.

This clonotype appeared a few times. The chain combines TRBV20-1 with TRBJ2-5; D is unclear. V shed 1 base and J shed 1 base, with 10 bases lying between them. Germline CDR1 is DFQATT and CDR2 is SNEGSKA (reference sequence). The CDR3 length is 14 residues. CDR3 protein: CSARATSGQETQYF. CDR3 bases: TGCAGTGCTAGAGCTACCTCGGGCCAAGAGACCCAGTACTTC.

The chain combines TRBV7-9 with TRBJ1-2; TRBD1 aligns across 7 bases. Germline CDR1 and CDR2: SEHNR and FQNEAQ (reference sequence). V was clipped by 5 bases and J by 5 bases; unmatched bases: 8. CDR3 length: 14 residues. The CDR3 region is CASSPTGSNYGYTF. The CDR3 DNA sequence: TGTGCCAGCAGCCCGACAGGGAGCAATTATGGCTACACCTTC.

This clonotype has just a few counts. The V gene is TRBV20-1, the J gene TRBJ1-1; perhaps TRBD1 as D (5 bases). Between the trimmed V and J ends, which lost 1 base and 0 bases, there was a span of 9 bases. The CDR3 consists of 14 residues. Germline assignment: CDR1 DFQATT and CDR2 SNEGSKA (reference sequence). DNA of the CDR3: TGCAGTGCTAGAGTCCCAGGGCTGAACACTGAAGCTTTCTTT. Protein product: CSARVPGLNTEAFF.

The gene calls are TRBV25-1 and TRBJ2-3; 8 bases match TRBD2. Germline V lookup: CDR1 MGHDK, CDR2 SYGVNS. The CDR3 spans 16 residues. V was pared by 7 bases and J by 1 base, with 10 bases of the junction left unmatched. The CDR3 here is CASTEGSGGGTDTQYF. In DNA, the CDR3 is TGTGCCAGCACCGAAGGAAGCGGGGGAGGCACAGATACGCAGTATTTT. Filled out from reference TRBV25-1 and TRBJ2-3, the complete variable domain reads EADIYQTPRYLVIGTGKKITLECSQTMGHDKMYWYQQDPGMELHLIHYSYGVNSTEKGDLSSESTVSRIRTEHFPLTLESARPSHTSQYLCASTEGSGGGTDTQYFGPGTRLTVL.

In this sample, this clonotype turned up a few times. The rearrangement joins TRBV6-1 to TRBJ1-1; 9 positions agree with TRBD1. This CDR3 contains 17 residues. Looked up from germline, CDR1 is MNHNS and CDR2 is SASEGT. The V segment lost 6 bases and the J segment 1 base; nucleotides outside the gene matches: 12. This CDR3 is CASRGGRDRVGNTEAFF. CDR3 coding DNA: TGTGCCAGCAGGGGGGGCCGGGACAGGGTTGGGAACACTGAAGCTTTCTTT.

The V gene is TRBV19, the J gene TRBJ2-5, with D uncertain. Germline-derived CDR1 and CDR2 are LNHDA and SQIVND (reference sequence). This CDR3 has 13 amino acids. Trimming took off 2 bases at V and 5 bases at J, with 9 bases between the two ends. CDR3 nucleotide sequence: TGTGCCAGTAGTATAATGGGGATGGAGACCCAGTACTTC. Protein product: CASSIMGMETQYF.

In this sample, this clonotype turned up many times. The J gene is TRBJ1-4, the V gene TRBV7-2; D is unclear. The CDR3 contains 14 residues. V was cut by 2 bases and J by 4 bases, with 8 bases left in between. The germline V gene has CDR1 SGHTA and CDR2 FQGNSA. CDR3 region: CASSLSWINEKLFF. The CDR3 region has the DNA TGTGCCAGCAGCTTATCGTGGATTAATGAAAAACTGTTTTTT.

This clonotype has a handful of counts. The chain carries TRBV18 and TRBJ1-3; 7 bases map to TRBD1. Germline-derived CDR1 and CDR2 are KGHSH and LQKENI. The CDR3 has 15 amino acids. V lost 5 bases, J lost 2 bases, and 6 bases stayed unmatched. The CDR3 here is CASSAVTGTGNTIYF. CDR3 sequence (DNA): TGTGCCAGCTCAGCCGTGACAGGGACTGGAAACACCATATATTTT.

This clonotype was seen only a few times. V gene TRBV5-1 combines with J gene TRBJ1-2; D remains unclear. Trimming removed 0 bases from V and 0 bases from J, with 6 bases in between. Germline CDR1 is SGHRS and CDR2 is YFSETQ. CDR3 size: 14 residues. CDR3 DNA: TGCGCCAGCAGCTTGGATCGCCCTAACTATGGCTACACCTTC. It specifies CASSLDRPNYGYTF.